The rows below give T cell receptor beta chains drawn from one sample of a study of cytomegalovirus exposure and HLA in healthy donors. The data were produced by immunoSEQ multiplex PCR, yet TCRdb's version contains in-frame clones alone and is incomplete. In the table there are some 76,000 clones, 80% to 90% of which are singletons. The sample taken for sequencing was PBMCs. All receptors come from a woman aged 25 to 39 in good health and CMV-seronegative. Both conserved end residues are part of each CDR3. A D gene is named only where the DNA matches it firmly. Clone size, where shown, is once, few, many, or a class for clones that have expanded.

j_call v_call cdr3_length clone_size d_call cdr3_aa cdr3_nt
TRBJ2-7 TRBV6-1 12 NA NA CASSPRTYEQYF TGTGCCAGCAGTCCTCGAACCTACGAGCAGTACTTC
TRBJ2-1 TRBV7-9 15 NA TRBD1 CASSSGQGVDNEQFF TGTGCCAGCAGCTCGGGACAGGGGGTCGACAATGAGCAGTTCTTC
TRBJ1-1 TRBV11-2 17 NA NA CASSLAVLGEKNTEAFF TGTGCCAGCAGCTTAGCGGTTCTGGGCGAAAAGAACACTGAAGCTTTCTTT
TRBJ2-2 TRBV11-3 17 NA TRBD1 CASSARTGAATTGELFF TGTGCCAGCAGCGCCCGGACAGGGGCGGCGACCACCGGGGAGCTGTTTTTT
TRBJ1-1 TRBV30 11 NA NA CAWSVGSEAFF TGTGCCTGGAGTGTTGGTAGCGAAGCTTTCTTT
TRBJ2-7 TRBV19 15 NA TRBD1 CASSPGTGYSYEQYF TGTGCCAGTAGTCCCGGGACAGGTTACTCCTACGAGCAGTACTTC
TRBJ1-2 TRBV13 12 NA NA CASSLEESGNTF TGTGCCAGCAGCTTGGAAGAGTCAGGGAACACCTTC
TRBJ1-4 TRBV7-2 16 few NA CASSPLPSGANEKLFF TGTGCCAGCAGCCCCCTCCCCTCGGGGGCTAATGAAAAACTGTTTTTT
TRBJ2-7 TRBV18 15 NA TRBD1 CASSRSGQTSYEQYF TGTGCCAGCTCGCGGTCGGGACAGACTTCATACGAGCAGTACTTC
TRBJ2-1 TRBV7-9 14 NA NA CASHAGSGYNEQFF TGTGCCAGCCACGCAGGTAGTGGGTACAATGAGCAGTTCTTC
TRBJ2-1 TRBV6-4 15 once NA CASSPGELTYNEQFF TGTGCCAGCAGTCCGGGGGAGTTGACCTACAATGAGCAGTTCTTC
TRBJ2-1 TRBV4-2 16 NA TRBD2 CASSQDLAGAYNEQFF TGTGCCAGCAGCCAAGATCTAGCGGGGGCCTACAATGAGCAGTTCTTC
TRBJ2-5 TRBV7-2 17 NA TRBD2 CASSGRLAELVQETQYF TGTGCCAGCAGCGGACGACTAGCGGAACTTGTTCAAGAGACCCAGTACTTC
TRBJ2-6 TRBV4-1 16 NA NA CASTHPLTSGANVLTF TGCGCCAGCACCCACCCCCTTACTTCTGGGGCCAACGTCCTGACTTTC
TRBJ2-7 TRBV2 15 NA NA CASRALTGVSYEQYF TGTGCCAGCAGGGCCTTGACGGGAGTATCCTACGAGCAGTACTTC
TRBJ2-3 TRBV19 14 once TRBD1 CASSPGQVYNTQYF TGTGCCAGTAGTCCGGGACAGGTTTATAATACGCAGTATTTT
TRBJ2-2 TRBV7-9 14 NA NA CASSRGGVTGELFF TGTGCCAGCAGCCGAGGGGGGGTCACCGGGGAGCTGTTTTTT
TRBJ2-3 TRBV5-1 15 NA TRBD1 CASSFRTGGTDTQYF TGCGCCAGCAGCTTTAGGACAGGGGGCACAGATACGCAGTATTTT
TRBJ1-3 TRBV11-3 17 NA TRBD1 CASSLAGQTSSGNTIYF TGTGCCAGCAGCTTAGCGGGACAGACCAGCTCTGGAAACACCATATATTTT
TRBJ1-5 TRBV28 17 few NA CASSLPGQGSVNQPQHF TGTGCCAGCAGTTTACCGGGGCAGGGGTCAGTAAATCAGCCCCAGCATTTT
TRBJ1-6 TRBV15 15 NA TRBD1 CATSRTGDSQGPLHF TGTGCCACCAGCAGGACGGGGGACAGTCAAGGACCCCTCCACTTT
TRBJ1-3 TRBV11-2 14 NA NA CASSPPGVPRTIYF TGTGCCAGCAGCCCTCCGGGGGTCCCGAGGACCATATATTTT
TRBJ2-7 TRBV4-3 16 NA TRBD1 CASSQDGDRGPGEQYF TGCGCCAGCAGCCAAGATGGAGACAGGGGGCCGGGCGAGCAGTACTTC
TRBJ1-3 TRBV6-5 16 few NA CASSYSYSTSGNTIYF TGTGCCAGCAGTTACTCGTACAGTACCTCTGGAAACACCATATATTTT
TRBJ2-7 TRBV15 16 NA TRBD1 CATSRAPGQGSYEQYF TGTGCCACCAGCAGAGCCCCGGGACAGGGGTCCTACGAGCAGTACTTC
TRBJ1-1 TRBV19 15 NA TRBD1 CASTLIGTAHTEAFF TGTGCCAGTACCTTGATAGGGACAGCTCACACTGAAGCTTTCTTT
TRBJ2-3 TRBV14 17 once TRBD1 CASSQVRRTGVADTQYF TGTGCCAGCAGCCAAGTTCGTAGGACAGGGGTTGCAGATACGCAGTATTTT
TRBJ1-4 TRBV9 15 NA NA CASSVRAGLSEKLFF TGTGCCAGCAGCGTTAGAGCAGGGTTAAGTGAAAAACTGTTTTTT
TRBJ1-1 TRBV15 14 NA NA CATRRRGQNTEAFF TGTGCCACGAGGCGGCGGGGGCAAAACACTGAAGCTTTCTTT
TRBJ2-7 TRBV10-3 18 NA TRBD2 CAITKRGLAGGEWYEQYF TGTGCCATCACAAAAAGGGGACTAGCGGGAGGGGAATGGTACGAGCAGTACTTC
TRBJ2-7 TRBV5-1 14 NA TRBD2 CASSNTGTTYEQYF TGCGCCAGCAGCAACACCGGGACTACCTACGAGCAGTACTTC
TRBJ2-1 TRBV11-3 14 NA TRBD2 CASSLGRETREQFF TGTGCCAGCAGCTTAGGGCGGGAGACGAGAGAGCAGTTCTTC
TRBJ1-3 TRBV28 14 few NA CASILGSSGNTIYF TGTGCCAGCATCCTTGGGAGCTCTGGAAACACCATATATTTT
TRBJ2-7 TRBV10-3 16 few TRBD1 CAISESDGRGQYEQYF TGTGCCATCAGTGAGTCAGACGGCAGGGGGCAATACGAGCAGTACTTC
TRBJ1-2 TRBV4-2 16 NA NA CASSQAGSDSYYGYTF TGTGCCAGCAGCCAAGCAGGTTCCGACAGCTATTATGGCTACACCTTC
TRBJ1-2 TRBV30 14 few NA CAWSVPGTSYGYTF TGTGCCTGGAGTGTACCGGGGACATCCTATGGCTACACCTTC
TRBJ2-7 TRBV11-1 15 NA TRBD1 CASSLGQSMTYEQYF TGTGCCAGCAGCCTGGGACAGTCGATGACATACGAGCAGTACTTC
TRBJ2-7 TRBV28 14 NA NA CASSPAQGSYEQYF TGTGCCAGCAGTCCCGCCCAGGGCTCCTACGAGCAGTACTTC
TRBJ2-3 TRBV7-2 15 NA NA CASSLDPWRPDTQYF TGTGCCAGCAGCCTCGACCCATGGAGGCCAGATACGCAGTATTTT
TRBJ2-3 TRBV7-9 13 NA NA CASSVRGTDTQYF TGTGCCAGCAGCGTCAGGGGCACAGATACGCAGTATTTT
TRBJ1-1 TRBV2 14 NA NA CASSELQKDTEAFF TGTGCCAGCAGTGAACTACAGAAGGACACTGAAGCTTTCTTT
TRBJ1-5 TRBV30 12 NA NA CAWSPEGQPQHF TGTGCCTGGAGCCCTGAGGGTCAGCCCCAGCATTTT
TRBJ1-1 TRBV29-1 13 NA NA CSVARQANTEAFF TGCAGCGTCGCTAGACAGGCGAACACTGAAGCTTTCTTT
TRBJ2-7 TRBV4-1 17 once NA CASSQGPTGLGLYEQYF TGCGCCAGCAGCCAAGGGCCTACAGGGTTAGGGCTCTACGAGCAGTACTTC
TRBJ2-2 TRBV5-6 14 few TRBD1 CASSPTGYPGELFF TGTGCCAGCAGCCCGACAGGGTACCCCGGGGAGCTGTTTTTT
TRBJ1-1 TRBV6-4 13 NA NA CASSPRENTEAFF TGTGCCAGCAGTCCCCGGGAGAACACTGAAGCTTTCTTT
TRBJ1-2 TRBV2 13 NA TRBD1 CALRQGLGGGYTF TGTGCCCTTCGACAGGGATTAGGCGGAGGCTACACCTTC
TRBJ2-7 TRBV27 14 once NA CASCPQGKNYEQYF TGTGCCAGCTGCCCTCAGGGGAAAAACTACGAGCAGTACTTC
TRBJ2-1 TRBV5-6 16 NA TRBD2 CASSKTSGSSYNEQFF TGTGCCAGCAGCAAGACTAGCGGTAGCTCCTACAATGAGCAGTTCTTC
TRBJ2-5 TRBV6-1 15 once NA CASSEASGSVETQYF TGTGCCAGCAGTGAAGCGTCAGGGTCCGTGGAGACCCAGTACTTC
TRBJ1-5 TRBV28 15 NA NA CASRDSGTGNQPQHF TGTGCCAGCAGGGACAGCGGGACGGGCAATCAGCCCCAGCATTTT